A single sample gave rise to the 21 T cell receptor beta chains below, sequenced in a study of T cell responses to AZD1222 COVID-19 vaccine. Sequencing was performed with immunoSEQ multiplex PCR; in TCRdb, only in-frame clones are kept and a portion is missing. In the table there are about 150,000 clones, 90% to 95% of which are singletons. Sequenced here: peripheral blood, sampled 28 days after the second AZD1222 dose. The receptors originated from an adult who received the AZD1222 COVID-19 vaccine.

This sequence joins TRBV6-2 or TRBV6-3 and TRBJ2-2; D might be TRBD2 (7 bases). Per the germline V gene, CDR1 is MNHEY and CDR2 is SVGEGT. The CDR3 contains 14 residues. Trimming pared 5 bases from V and 7 bases from J, leaving 14 bases between. CDR3 sequence: CASSPGGLIGELFF. The CDR3 DNA reads TGTGCCAGCAGTCCGGGGGGCTTAATCGGGGAGCTGTTTTTT.

The V and J genes are TRBV12-5 and TRBJ1-5, with D perhaps TRBD1 (5 bases). The V and J ends lost 5 bases and 5 bases respectively, with 13 bases between them. CDR3 length: 14 residues. Germline V CDR1 and CDR2: LGHNT, FRNRAP. CDR3 bases: TGTGCTAGTGGTCTGGGCGGGGGATATCAGCCCCAGCATTTT. This encodes CASGLGGGYQPQHF.

This rearrangement joins TRBV5-4 to TRBJ2-3; TRBD2 matches at 9 bases. Per germline, CDR1 SGHNT and CDR2 YYREEE (reference sequence). With 4 bases clipped from V and 3 bases from J, the junction kept 6 bases outside the gene matches. The CDR3 sequence is 15 residues long. The CDR3 sequence: CASSPGGGGTDTQYF. The CDR3 DNA reads TGTGCCAGCAGCCCCGGCGGGGGGGGGACAGATACGCAGTATTTT.

V gene TRBV7-3 combines with J gene TRBJ2-1; TRBD2 agrees at 11 bases. CDR3 length: 14 residues. Germline V gives CDR1 SGHTA, CDR2 FQGTGA. J gave up 13 bases and V 0 bases, and 5 bases lay outside the gene matches. DNA of the CDR3: TGTGCCAGCAGCTTAACTAGCGGGAGGGCCACCCAGTTCTTC. This codes for CASSLTSGRATQFF.

The J gene is TRBJ2-1, the V gene TRBV29-1; the D is unclear. V gave up 3 bases and J gave up 4 bases, with 10 bases separating them. CDR3 length: 13 amino acids. Germline CDR1 SQVTM, CDR2 ANQGSEA. Here the CDR3 reads CSVDWLGYNEQFF. CDR3 sequence (DNA): TGCAGCGTTGATTGGTTAGGGTACAATGAGCAGTTCTTC.

The J gene is TRBJ1-2, the V gene TRBV6-2 or TRBV6-3, with D uncertain. The CDR3 is 13 residues long. V was shortened by 6 bases and J by 8 bases, with 16 bases between the two germline ends. CDR1 and CDR2 (germline): MNHEY, SVGEGT. The CDR3 DNA reads as TGTGCCAGCAGCGACACACCGACAAGGGGCTACACCTTC. Protein sequence: CASSDTPTRGYTF.

V gene TRBV4-1 combines with J gene TRBJ1-2; possible D gene TRBD1, 5 bases. The CDR3 spans 16 residues. Germline CDR1 reads MGHRA; CDR2 reads YSYEKL. With 0 bases removed from V and 4 bases from J, the gap between germline ends came to 15 bases. CDR3 DNA: TGCGCCAGCAGCCAAGATCTTGCCGGGGCCGGCTATGGCTACACCTTC. Its protein product is CASSQDLAGAGYGYTF.

This chain links TRBV27 with TRBJ1-1, with no clear D. V gave up 6 bases and J gave up 4 bases, with 21 bases separating them. Germline V gene data show CDR1 as MNHEY and CDR2 as SMNVEV (reference sequence). This CDR3 is 16 amino acids long. The CDR3 DNA is TGTGCCAGCAGCCCCGGGGAGGGAAGATCCCCCACTGAAGCTTTCTTT. Translating gives CASSPGEGRSPTEAFF.

V usage is TRBV19 and J usage is TRBJ2-3; 10 bases are a match to TRBD2. Germline V gene lookup returns CDR1 LNHDA and CDR2 SQIVND (reference sequence). The V and J ends lost 3 bases and 5 bases, in that order; junction bases with no gene match: 5. The CDR3 length is 15 residues. CDR3 nucleotide sequence: TGTGCCAGTAGTATCGGGGCTAGCGGGAGAGATACGCAGTATTTT. It specifies CASSIGASGRDTQYF.

The chain uses TRBV6-5 and TRBJ1-1; D gene ambiguous. The ends were cut back, 10 bases at V and 1 base at J, with 7 bases in the middle. The germline CDR1 and CDR2 sequences are MNHEY and SVGAGI. This CDR3 contains 11 residues. The CDR3 is CATARNTEAFF. CDR3 in DNA: TGTGCCACCGCCAGGAACACTGAAGCTTTCTTT.

This chain links TRBV4-3 with TRBJ1-4; TRBD1 aligns across 8 bases. The CDR3 length is 13 residues. CDR1 and CDR2 (germline): LGHNA, YSLEER. With 6 bases clipped from V and 7 bases from J, the junction kept 4 bases outside the gene matches. CDR3 loop: CASRQTGVEKLFF. The CDR3 DNA reads as TGCGCCAGCAGACAGACAGGGGTTGAAAAACTGTTTTTT.

The chain joins TRBV7-2 to TRBJ1-2; no reliable D call. CDR3 length: 14 residues. Germline assignment: CDR1 SGHTA and CDR2 FQGNSA. V was trimmed by 2 bases and J by 8 bases, leaving 15 bases between them. The CDR3 DNA is TGTGCCAGCAGCTTATCCGGTCAACTCCCGGGCTACACCTTC. Translation: CASSLSGQLPGYTF.

Of note for this clone: One end of the junction fails to match germline, which may point to a read error. This chain joins TRBV25-1 and TRBJ1-2; 7 positions agree with TRBD1. The CDR3 runs 13 residues. Looked up from germline, CDR1 is MGHDK and CDR2 is SYGVNS. The CDR3 loop is CASRTTGTGRYAF. The CDR3 region has the DNA TGTGCCAGCAGAACGACAGGGACCGGTCGCTACGCCTTC.

V usage is TRBV4-3 and J usage is TRBJ2-7; D is perhaps TRBD1 (5 bases). Germline V gene lookup returns CDR1 LGHNA and CDR2 YSLEER. The CDR3 totals 15 residues. Trimming pared 2 bases from V and 0 bases from J, leaving 11 bases between. The CDR3 is CASSQYHRSSYEQYF. The DNA of the CDR3 is TGCGCCAGCAGCCAATACCACAGGAGCTCCTACGAGCAGTACTTC.

The rearrangement links TRBV2 to TRBJ2-7; TRBD1 aligns across 8 bases. Germline-derived CDR1 and CDR2 are SNHLY and FYNNEI. The CDR3 contains 15 residues. V lost 6 bases and J lost 4; bases outside the gene matches: 11. The DNA of the CDR3 is TGTGCCAGCAGGGCAGGGGGCTCTTCTTCGTACGAGCAGTACTTC. It is translated as CASRAGGSSSYEQYF. Looking up the rest from reference TRBV2 and TRBJ2-7 gives the full variable domain: EPEVTQTPSHQVTQMGQEVILRCVPISNHLYFYWYRQILGQKVEFLVSFYNNEISEKSEIFDDQFSVERPDGSNFTLKIRSTKLEDSAMYFCASRAGGSSSYEQYFGPGTRLTVT.

J is TRBJ2-7 and V is TRBV5-1; 7 positions match TRBD2. Per the germline V gene, CDR1 is SGHRS and CDR2 is YFSETQ. The V gene end was trimmed by 0 bases and the J gene end by 2 bases; junction bases not matched to a gene: 5. This CDR3 comprises 15 residues. The CDR3 reads CASSLEAGDPYEQYF. The CDR3 DNA reads TGCGCCAGCAGCTTGGAGGCGGGGGACCCCTACGAGCAGTACTTC.

V and J are TRBV7-2 and TRBJ1-3; D possibly corresponds to TRBD1 (5 bases). The ends were cut back, 8 bases at V and 6 bases at J, with 20 bases in the middle. Germline V gives CDR1 SGHTA, CDR2 FQGNSA. The CDR3 has 15 residues. The CDR3 sequence is CASASWGVFENTIYF. CDR3 DNA sequence: TGTGCCAGCGCCTCCTGGGGCGTCTTTGAAAACACCATATATTTT.

The chain combines TRBV11-2 with TRBJ2-1; D is ambiguous. This CDR3 is 15 amino acids long. CDR1 and CDR2 from the germline V gene are SGHAT and FQNNGV. V was trimmed by 1 base and J by 0 bases, leaving 7 bases between them. The chain's CDR3 is CASSLARSSYNEQFF. The CDR3 DNA reads TGTGCCAGCAGCTTAGCCCGGAGCTCCTACAATGAGCAGTTCTTC.

The chain is built from TRBV11-2 and TRBJ2-1, with D perhaps TRBD2 (6 bases). CDR3 length equals 18 residues. Germline V lookup: CDR1 SGHAT, CDR2 FQNNGV. Trimming shortened V by 5 bases and J by 1 base, and 21 bases separated the two germline ends. The CDR3 sequence is CASSPGSYVGSSYNEQFF. In nucleotides, the CDR3 is TGTGCCAGCAGCCCAGGGTCCTATGTCGGGAGTTCCTACAATGAGCAGTTCTTC.

The chain links TRBV18 to TRBJ2-2; TRBD2 might be the D (6 bases). Per germline, CDR1 KGHSH and CDR2 LQKENI. The CDR3 is 16 residues long. The ends were cut back, 3 bases at V and 4 bases at J, with 15 bases in the middle. The CDR3 DNA reads TGTGCCAGCTCACCCCAACTTACGGGAGCCACCGGGGAGCTGTTTTTT. Translation: CASSPQLTGATGELFF. Full variable domain (rest looked up from reference TRBV18 and TRBJ2-2): NAGVMQNPRHLVRRRGQEARLRCSPMKGHSHVYWYRQLPEEGLKFMVYLQKENIIDESGMPKERFSAEFPKEGPSILRIQQVVRGDSAAYFCASSPQLTGATGELFFGEGSRLTVL.

The rearrangement links TRBV7-9 to TRBJ2-1; TRBD2 matches 12 bases. The CDR3 loop spans 16 amino acids. After removal of 3 bases from V and 6 bases from J, the junction contained 6 bases not matched to a gene. The V gene's germline CDR1 is SEHNR and CDR2 FQNEAQ (reference sequence). The chain's CDR3 is CASSLSGLAGGNEQFF. CDR3 in DNA: TGTGCCAGCAGCTTGTCGGGACTAGCGGGCGGCAATGAGCAGTTCTTC.